Sequencing of this T cell receptor beta chain was carried out in a study of technical replicates of blood from four donors. The table came from immunoSEQ multiplex PCR; TCRdb's copy has only in-frame clones and leaves some out. The sample shows about 66,000 clones, roughly 92% of them seen only once. The CDR3 length is 12 residues. V was clipped by 6 bases and J by 3 bases, with 6 bases between them. Germline values: CDR1 MNHEY, CDR2 SMNVEV (reference sequence). The sequenced sample consisted of T cells isolated from PBMCs. The chain uses TRBV27 and TRBJ2-1; D gene ambiguous. The receptor's source is a human donor in good health. CDR3 sequence: CASRRSYNEQFF. The CDR3, as DNA: TGTGCCAGCAGGAGGAGCTACAATGAGCAGTTCTTC.